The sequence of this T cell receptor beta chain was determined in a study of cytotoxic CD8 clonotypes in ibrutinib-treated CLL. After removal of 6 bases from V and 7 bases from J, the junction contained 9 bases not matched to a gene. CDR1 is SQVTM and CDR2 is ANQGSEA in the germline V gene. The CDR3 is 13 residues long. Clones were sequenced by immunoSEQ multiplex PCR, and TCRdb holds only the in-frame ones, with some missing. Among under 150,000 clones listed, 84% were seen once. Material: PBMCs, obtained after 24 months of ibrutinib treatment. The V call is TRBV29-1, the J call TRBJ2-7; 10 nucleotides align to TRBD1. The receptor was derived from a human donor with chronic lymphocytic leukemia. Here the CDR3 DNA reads TGCAGCGTCCTCAGACAGGGGGCTGGGGAGCAGTACTTC. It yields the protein CSVLRQGAGEQYF.